This T cell receptor beta chain was observed in a study of molecular identifiers for immune sequencing clone quantification. Study summary: Split five ways in replicates, RNA from approximately 20,000 or 100,000 naive CD8 cells had four portions sequenced.

CD8+CD4-CCR7+CD45RA+ sorting gave the naive CD8 T cells. TCRdb reprocessed the PCR reads with MiXCR, giving one entry per CDR3 protein. Of about 2,300 distinct CDR3 sequences in the sample, 20% to 25% were seen once. This clonotype is deemed medium-sized. The antigen is undetermined. Notes on the study in general: In naive cells, under 1% of molecules belonged to clones above 20 RNA copies, against over 99% in effector cells.

This sequence was found in a human donor in good health. Some libraries in this study had Jurkat cell RNA spiked in. The sequencing sample was made of naive CD8+ T cells from blood, with Jurkat cell RNA spiked in. The sample's subset: FACS-sorted CD8+CD4-CCR7+CD45RA+ naive T cells.

CDR3 DNA: TGTGCCAGCAGTTACGGGAGAGTTACTGAAGCTTTCTTT. Translation: CASSYGRVTEAFF. The chain carries TRBV6-5 and TRBJ1-1; D gene uncertain. V gave up 2 bases and J gave up 5 bases, with 9 bases separating them. CDR1 and CDR2 (germline): MNHEY, SVGAGI. CDR3 size: 13 residues.